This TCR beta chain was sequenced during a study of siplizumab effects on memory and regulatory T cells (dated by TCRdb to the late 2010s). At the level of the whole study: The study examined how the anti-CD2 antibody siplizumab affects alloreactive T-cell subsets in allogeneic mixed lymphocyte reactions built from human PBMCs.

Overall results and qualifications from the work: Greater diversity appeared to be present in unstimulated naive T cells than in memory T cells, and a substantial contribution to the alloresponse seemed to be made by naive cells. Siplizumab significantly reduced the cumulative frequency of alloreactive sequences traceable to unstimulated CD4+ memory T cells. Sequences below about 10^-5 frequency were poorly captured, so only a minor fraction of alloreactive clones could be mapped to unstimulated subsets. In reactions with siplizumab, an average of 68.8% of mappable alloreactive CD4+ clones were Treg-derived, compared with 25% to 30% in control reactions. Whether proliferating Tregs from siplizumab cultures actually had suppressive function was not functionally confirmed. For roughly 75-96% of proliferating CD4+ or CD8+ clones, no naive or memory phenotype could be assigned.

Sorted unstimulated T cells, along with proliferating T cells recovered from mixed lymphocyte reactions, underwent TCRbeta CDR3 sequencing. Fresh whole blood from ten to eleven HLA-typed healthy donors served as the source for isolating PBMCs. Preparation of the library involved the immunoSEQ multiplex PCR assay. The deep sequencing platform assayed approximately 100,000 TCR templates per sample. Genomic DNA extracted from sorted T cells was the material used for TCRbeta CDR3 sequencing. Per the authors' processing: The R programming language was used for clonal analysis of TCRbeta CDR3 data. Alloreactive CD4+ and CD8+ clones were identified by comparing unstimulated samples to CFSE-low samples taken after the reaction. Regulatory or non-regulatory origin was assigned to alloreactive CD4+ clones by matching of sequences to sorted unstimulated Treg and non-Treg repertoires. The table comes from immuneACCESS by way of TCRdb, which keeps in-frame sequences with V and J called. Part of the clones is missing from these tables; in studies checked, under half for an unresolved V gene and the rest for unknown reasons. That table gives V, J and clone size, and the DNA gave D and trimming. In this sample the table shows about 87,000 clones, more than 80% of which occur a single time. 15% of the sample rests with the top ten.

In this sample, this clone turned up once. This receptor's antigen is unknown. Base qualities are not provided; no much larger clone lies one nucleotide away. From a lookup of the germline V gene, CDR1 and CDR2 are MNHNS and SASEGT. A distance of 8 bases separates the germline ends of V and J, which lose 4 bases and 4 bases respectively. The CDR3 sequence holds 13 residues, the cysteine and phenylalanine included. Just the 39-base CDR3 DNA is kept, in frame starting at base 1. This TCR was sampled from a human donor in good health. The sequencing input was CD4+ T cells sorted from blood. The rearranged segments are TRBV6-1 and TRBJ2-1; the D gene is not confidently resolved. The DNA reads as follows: TGTGCCAGCAGTGTTGACTGGTACAATGAGCAGTTCTTC. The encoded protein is CASSVDWYNEQFF.